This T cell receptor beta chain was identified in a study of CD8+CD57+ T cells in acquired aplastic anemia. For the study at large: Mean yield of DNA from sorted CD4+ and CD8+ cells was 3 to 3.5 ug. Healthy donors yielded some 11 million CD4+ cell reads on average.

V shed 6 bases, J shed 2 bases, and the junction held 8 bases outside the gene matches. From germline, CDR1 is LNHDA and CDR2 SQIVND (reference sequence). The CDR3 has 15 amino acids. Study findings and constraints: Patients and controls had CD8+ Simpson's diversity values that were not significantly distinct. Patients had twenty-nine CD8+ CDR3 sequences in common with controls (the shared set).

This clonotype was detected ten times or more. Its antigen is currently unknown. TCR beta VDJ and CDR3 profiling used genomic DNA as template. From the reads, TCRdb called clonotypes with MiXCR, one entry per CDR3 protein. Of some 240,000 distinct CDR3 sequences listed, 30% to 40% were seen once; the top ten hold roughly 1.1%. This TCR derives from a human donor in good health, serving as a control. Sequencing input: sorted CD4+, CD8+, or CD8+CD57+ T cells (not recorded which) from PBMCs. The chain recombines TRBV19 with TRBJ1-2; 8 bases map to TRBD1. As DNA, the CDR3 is TGTGCCAGTAGGTCGACAGGGGAACTAAACTATGGCTACACCTTC. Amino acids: CASRSTGELNYGYTF.